The rows below give T cell receptor beta chains drawn from one sample of a study of cytomegalovirus exposure and HLA in healthy donors. Data came from immunoSEQ multiplex PCR; TCRdb stores just in-frame clones and leaves some out. The data show some 79,000 clones, more than 60% seen once. Sequenced: PBMCs. These receptors all stem from a male donor in good health and CMV-seropositive. The CDR3 runs from the conserved cysteine through the conserved F or W. A D gene is named only where the DNA matches it firmly. Expanded clones are given a class, and other clones once, few, many or no size at all.

cdr3_aa	cdr3_nt	clone_size	v_call	j_call	d_call
CASSPGRLAGVDTQYF	TGCGCCAGCAGCCCCGGTCGACTAGCGGGAGTAGACACGCAGTATTTT	.	TRBV5-1	TRBJ2-3	TRBD2
CATSRRTSGSYEQYF	TGTGCCACCAGCAGGAGGACTAGCGGTTCCTACGAGCAGTACTTC	.	TRBV15	TRBJ2-7	TRBD2
CASSPGTGNTGELFF	TGTGCCAGCAGCCCCGGGACAGGGAACACCGGGGAGCTGTTTTTT	.	TRBV5-5	TRBJ2-2	TRBD1
CASSRTGVSNQPQHF	TGCGCCAGCAGTCGGACAGGTGTGAGCAATCAGCCCCAGCATTTT	.	TRBV10-2	TRBJ1-5	TRBD1
CASSDSPGATGYTF	TGTGCCAGCAGTGACTCCCCAGGGGCGACTGGCTACACCTTC	.	TRBV2	TRBJ1-2	.
CASSDGGGHGYTF	TGTGCCAGCAGTGACGGAGGGGGCCATGGCTACACCTTC	.	TRBV6-4	TRBJ1-2	TRBD1
CASRDQGDGYGYTF	TGTGCCAGCAGGGATCAGGGCGATGGCTATGGCTACACCTTC	.	TRBV6-6	TRBJ1-2	.
CASSQSSSNTEAFF	TGTGCCAGCAGCCAATCGAGCTCGAACACTGAAGCTTTCTTT	few	TRBV4-2	TRBJ1-1	.
CASSIGDSQETQYF	TGTGCCAGTAGTATAGGGGACAGCCAAGAGACCCAGTACTTC	.	TRBV19	TRBJ2-5	TRBD1
CASSQEDRANYGYTF	TGCGCCAGCAGCCAAGAGGACAGGGCCAACTATGGCTACACCTTC	.	TRBV4-1	TRBJ1-2	TRBD1
CASSLGLAGVPDTQYF	TGTGCCAGCTCACTCGGACTAGCGGGAGTGCCAGATACGCAGTATTTT	.	TRBV18	TRBJ2-3	TRBD2
CASSYSVTSDYEQYF	TGTGCCAGCAGTTACTCTGTGACTAGTGACTACGAGCAGTACTTC	.	TRBV6-5	TRBJ2-7	.
CASSVGSLAGVYEQFF	TGTGCCAGCAGCGTAGGATCCCTAGCGGGGGTCTATGAGCAGTTCTTC	.	TRBV9	TRBJ2-1	TRBD2
CASSLGASGGALYF	TGTGCCAGCAGTTTAGGGGCTAGCGGGGGGGCCTTGTACTTC	.	TRBV27	TRBJ2-5	TRBD2
CASSEGQGKGEKLFF	TGTGCCAGCAGTGAGGGACAGGGGAAGGGTGAAAAACTGTTTTTT	.	TRBV6-6	TRBJ1-4	TRBD1
CASSLHMNTEAFF	TGTGCCAGCAGTCTGCACATGAACACTGAAGCTTTCTTT	.	TRBV27	TRBJ1-1	.